The 26 T cell receptor beta chains below all came from one sample that was sequenced in a study of human T cells and chemical hapten exposure. Regarding time point: pre-sensitization, week 0. The treatment here: therapeutic diphenylcyclopropenone sensitization with weekly scalp DPC. TCRdb reanalysed the RACE reads using MiXCR and keeps one entry per CDR3 protein. This table has over 70,000 distinct CDR3 sequences, about 15% appearing once. Sequencing was performed on whole blood, taken in connection with sensitization to the hapten diphenylcyclopropenone (DPC). These TCRs come from a woman aged 45 to 65 with alopecia areata. Some clones in this sample may be carry-over from other donors' samples.

By its share, this clonotype is medium-sized. V and J are TRBV24-1 and TRBJ2-1, with TRBD2 matching over 7 bases. The germline V gene has CDR1 KGHDR and CDR2 SFDVKD. This CDR3 contains 15 residues. The J segment lost 0 bases and the V segment lost 9 bases, leaving 7 bases of the junction unmatched. The chain's CDR3 is CATGVGRASYNEQFF. The CDR3 region has the DNA TGTGCCACCGGGGTGGGGAGGGCCTCCTACAATGAGCAGTTCTTC.

This clonotype was seen many times. V and J are TRBV7-9 and TRBJ1-1; D is undetermined. Trimming took 1 base from V and 5 from J, leaving 2 bases between them. CDR3 length: 11 amino acids. The germline CDR1 and CDR2 sequences are SEHNR and FQNEAQ (reference sequence). The CDR3 region is CASSLGTEAFF. The CDR3 bases are TGTGCCAGCAGCTTAGGGACTGAAGCTTTCTTT.

The chain recombines TRBV20-1 with TRBJ1-1; the match to TRBD1 covers 7 bases. Germline V gene sequence: CDR1 DFQATT, CDR2 SNEGSKA (reference sequence). The CDR3 contains 11 residues. The J segment lost 6 bases and the V segment lost 4 bases, leaving 2 bases of the junction unmatched. CDR3 sequence reads: CSAMQGAEAFF. The DNA for the CDR3 is TGCAGTGCTATGCAGGGGGCTGAAGCTTTCTTT.

CDR3 sequence reads: CASSPYTGRVDQPQHF. CDR3 DNA sequence: TGTGCCAGCAGTCCATACACAGGGCGGGTCGATCAGCCCCAGCATTTT. V usage is TRBV28 and J usage is TRBJ1-5, with D possibly being TRBD1 (6 bases). CDR1 is MDHEN, CDR2 SYDVKM, per germline. Between the trimmed V and J ends, which lost 5 bases and 5 bases, there was a span of 19 bases. CDR3 size: 16 residues.

The chain uses TRBV27 and TRBJ2-6; D remains unclear. Germline CDR1 reads MNHEY; CDR2 reads SMNVEV (reference sequence). This CDR3 is 15 amino acids long. The V gene lost 2 bases and the J gene lost 0 bases, with 5 bases spanning the gap. CDR3 amino acids: CASSLRHSGANVLTF. The CDR3 coding sequence is TGTGCCAGCAGTTTACGACACTCTGGGGCCAACGTCCTGACTTTC.

The V and J genes are TRBV6-6 and TRBJ2-7, with 9 bases lining up with TRBD2. This CDR3 has 14 amino acids. Germline V gene lookup returns CDR1 MNHNY and CDR2 SVGAGI (reference sequence). V shed 2 bases and J 3 bases; nucleotides not matched to a gene: 2. Here the CDR3 reads CASSYLAGNYEQYF. The CDR3 DNA follows: TGTGCCAGCAGTTACCTAGCGGGGAACTACGAGCAGTACTTC.

The sample holds many counts of this clonotype. The chain uses TRBV12-3 or TRBV12-4 and TRBJ2-3; D unresolved. This CDR3 spans 16 amino acids. The V and J ends lost 0 bases and 0 bases respectively, with 10 bases between them. CDR3 in amino acids: CASSLASGTSTDTQYF. The CDR3 region has the DNA TGTGCCAGCAGTTTAGCATCGGGCACTAGCACAGATACGCAGTATTTT.

This rearrangement joins TRBV12-3 or TRBV12-4 to TRBJ1-4; D not certain. The CDR3 is 14 residues long. The V and J ends lost 6 bases and 5 bases respectively, with 13 bases between them. The CDR3 DNA sequence: TGTGCCAGCAGAGTAACGGGCGGGAATGAAAAACTGTTTTTT. Protein sequence: CASRVTGGNEKLFF.

The table lists this clonotype with a few counts. This chain uses TRBV29-1 with TRBJ1-2; D call uncertain. The CDR3 has 13 amino acids. Deletions cut 7 bases from V and 5 bases from J, with 17 bases between. Germline V CDR1 and CDR2: SQVTM, ANQGSEA. The DNA for the CDR3 is TGCAGCGAGGGAGACGGAACGGCTTATGGCTACACCTTC. Translation gives CSEGDGTAYGYTF.

The chain is built from TRBV28 and TRBJ2-3; D unresolved. The CDR3 spans 15 residues. Trimming removed 11 bases from V and 3 bases from J, with 21 bases in between. Germline CDR1 MDHEN, CDR2 SYDVKM. CDR3 in amino acids: CAAPPIGKGTDTQYF. DNA for the CDR3: TGTGCCGCCCCACCCATCGGAAAAGGGACAGATACGCAGTATTTT.

This rearrangement joins TRBV9 to TRBJ1-2, with TRBD1 matching over 7 bases. CDR3 length: 15 amino acids. The V gene end was trimmed by 4 bases and the J gene end by 5 bases; junction bases not matched to a gene: 11. Germline loops: CDR1 SGDLS, CDR2 YYNGEE. The DNA of the CDR3 is TGTGCCAGCAGCCACGAATGGACAGGTTTATATGGCTACACCTTC. Protein: CASSHEWTGLYGYTF.

This clonotype was detected a few times. The chain joins TRBV20-1 to TRBJ2-5, with 8 positions matching TRBD2. CDR1 is DFQATT and CDR2 is SNEGSKA in the germline V gene (reference sequence). The CDR3 is 15 amino acids. V gave up 4 bases and J gave up 4 bases; unmatched junction bases: 11. The CDR3 here is CSATLTGLAGETQYF. The CDR3 DNA reads TGCAGTGCTACCCTCACGGGCCTAGCGGGAGAGACCCAGTACTTC.

In this sample, this clonotype turned up a few times. V is TRBV27 and J is TRBJ2-2, with TRBD1 matching 9 bases. The junction had 1 base not matched to a gene; V was cut back by 4 bases and J by 1 base. Germline V CDR1 and CDR2: MNHEY, SMNVEV (reference sequence). This CDR3 has 15 residues. CDR3 residues: CASSWGQGNTGELFF. The CDR3 DNA reads as TGTGCCAGCAGTTGGGGACAGGGGAACACCGGGGAGCTGTTTTTT.

This clonotype was counted only a few times. This chain uses TRBV7-8 with TRBJ1-3, with D unclear. Trimming stripped 3 bases from V and 2 bases from J, with 8 bases between. The V gene's germline CDR1 is SGHVS and CDR2 FQNEAQ. This CDR3 spans 14 amino acids. CDR3 sequence reads: CASSFAGTGNTIYF. CDR3 nucleotides: TGTGCCAGCAGCTTTGCAGGAACTGGAAACACCATATATTTT.

This clonotype was seen a handful of times. The V gene is TRBV11-2, the J gene TRBJ2-5; 8 nucleotides match TRBD1. Losses at the gene ends were 4 bases for V and 5 bases for J; bases not matched to a gene: 6. Germline V gives CDR1 SGHAT, CDR2 FQNNGV. CDR3 length: 14 amino acids. CDR3 sequence reads: CASSWVRGLETQYF. The CDR3 bases are TGTGCCAGCAGCTGGGTCAGGGGGCTCGAGACCCAGTACTTC.

This clonotype was seen only a few times. CDR3 sequence: CASTEGWRDPYEQYF. As DNA, the CDR3 is TGTGCCAGCACCGAAGGGTGGCGGGACCCCTACGAGCAGTACTTC. This chain joins TRBV6-1 and TRBJ2-7; tentative D call: TRBD2 (6 bases). CDR1 is MNHNS, CDR2 SASEGT, per germline. V lost 7 bases to trimming and J lost 2 bases, with 18 bases between them. This CDR3 region has 15 residues.

This clonotype came up many times. This chain connects TRBV6-6 to TRBJ2-7; D gene unclear. Germline V gives CDR1 MNHNY, CDR2 SVGAGI (reference sequence). Trimming cost V 7 bases and J 1 base, with 20 bases left between them. CDR3 length equals 16 residues. CDR3 sequence reads: CASNDKGGERSYEQYF. CDR3 sequence (DNA): TGTGCCAGCAATGATAAAGGTGGGGAAAGGTCCTACGAGCAGTACTTC.

J is TRBJ1-4 and V is TRBV7-9; 10 positions match TRBD1. Germline lookup yields CDR1 SEHNR and CDR2 FQNEAQ (reference sequence). Trimming took 5 bases from V and 5 from J; bases not matched to a gene: 5. This CDR3 is 15 amino acids long. CDR3 protein: CASSERTGGNEKLFF. CDR3 in DNA: TGTGCCAGCAGCGAGAGGACAGGGGGAAATGAAAAACTGTTTTTT.

This clonotype appeared a few times. The chain couples TRBV5-6 to TRBJ2-2; D tentatively reads TRBD1 or TRBD2 (6 bases each). Germline V CDR1 and CDR2: SGHDT, YYEEEE. The germline V and J ends were trimmed by 6 bases and 6 bases, with 15 bases remaining between them. CDR3 length: 14 residues. The CDR3 DNA is TGTGCCAGCACCAGGAGGGGGGCCCCCGGGGAGCTGTTTTTT. Its translation is CASTRRGAPGELFF. The variable domain in full, with the rest retrieved from reference TRBV5-6 and TRBJ2-2, is DAGVTQSPTHLIKTRGQQVTLRCSPKSGHDTVSWYQQALGQGPQFIFQYYEEEERQRGNFPDRFSGHQFPNYSSELNVNALLLGDSALYLCASTRRGAPGELFFGEGSRLTVL.

By share, this clonotype ranks as medium-sized. J is TRBJ1-1 and V is TRBV12-5, with a weak D call TRBD1 (5 bases). Deletions cut 1 base from V and 4 bases from J, with 7 bases between. The CDR3 loop spans 13 amino acids. CDR1 and CDR2 (germline): LGHNT, FRNRAP. This CDR3 is CASGLGQFTEAFF. The CDR3 DNA is TGTGCTAGTGGTTTGGGACAGTTCACTGAAGCTTTCTTT.

The V call is TRBV29-1, the J call TRBJ1-5, with a tentative D call TRBD1 (6 bases). CDR1 SQVTM and CDR2 ANQGSEA come from the germline V gene. The CDR3 consists of 13 residues. Trimming pared 4 bases from V and 4 bases from J, leaving 11 bases between. Here the CDR3 reads CSVGGAHNQPQHF. The CDR3 DNA reads as TGCAGCGTTGGGGGGGCTCATAATCAGCCCCAGCATTTT.

This clonotype was found a few times. V usage is TRBV12-3 or TRBV12-4 and J usage is TRBJ2-2; D remains unclear. The CDR3 extends over 12 amino acids. The V end was cut by 6 bases, the J end by 6 bases, with 8 bases between. DNA of the CDR3: TGTGCCAGCAGCCAATTCCCCGGGGAGCTGTTTTTT. Amino acid sequence: CASSQFPGELFF.

This clonotype was found many times. The chain recombines TRBV6-6 with TRBJ1-1, with TRBD1 matching 10 bases. Germline CDR1 reads MNHNY; CDR2 reads SVGAGI (reference sequence). The CDR3 loop spans 16 amino acids. Losses at the gene ends were 5 bases for V and 6 bases for J; bases not matched to a gene: 12. This CDR3 is CASSRAGTGVNAEAFF. As DNA, the CDR3 is TGTGCCAGCAGTCGAGCCGGGACAGGGGTCAACGCTGAAGCTTTCTTT.

The table lists this clonotype with many counts. The chain uses TRBV7-2 and TRBJ2-1, with TRBD2 as a possible D gene (5 bases). The CDR3 is made up of 14 amino acids. The V end lost 4 bases, the J end lost 6 bases, and 13 bases lay between the germline ends. The germline gives CDR1 SGHTA, CDR2 FQGNSA. The CDR3 region is CASSSAASPNEQFF. For the CDR3, the DNA is TGTGCCAGCAGCTCAGCAGCTAGCCCCAATGAGCAGTTCTTC.

This chain links TRBV20-1 with TRBJ2-2, with a possible D match to TRBD2 (6 bases). The germline V and J ends were trimmed by 3 bases and 5 bases, with 10 bases remaining between them. Germline lookup yields CDR1 DFQATT and CDR2 SNEGSKA (reference sequence). The length of the CDR3 is 13 residues. The CDR3 region has the DNA TGCAGTGCTAGGAAAGGGACTACCGGGGAGCTGTTTTTT. It is translated as CSARKGTTGELFF.

This clonotype was detected a few times. CDR3: CAWSVLGHLGEKLFF. CDR3 bases: TGTGCCTGGAGTGTACTCGGACACCTAGGTGAAAAACTGTTTTTT. The rearrangement joins TRBV30 to TRBJ1-4, with a weak D call TRBD1 (5 bases). CDR1 GTSNPN and CDR2 SVGIG come from the germline V gene (reference sequence). The V gene lost 0 bases and the J gene lost 7 bases, with 15 bases spanning the gap. The CDR3 loop spans 15 amino acids.